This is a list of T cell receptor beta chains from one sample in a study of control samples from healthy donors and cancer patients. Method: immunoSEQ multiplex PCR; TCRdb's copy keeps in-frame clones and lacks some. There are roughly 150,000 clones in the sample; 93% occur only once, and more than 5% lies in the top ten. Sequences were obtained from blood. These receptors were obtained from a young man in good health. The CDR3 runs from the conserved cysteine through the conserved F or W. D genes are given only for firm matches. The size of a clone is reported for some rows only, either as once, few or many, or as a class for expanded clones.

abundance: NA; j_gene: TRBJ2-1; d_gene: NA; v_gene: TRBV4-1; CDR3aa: CASSPVSYNEQFF; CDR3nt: TGCGCCAGCAGCCCCGTATCCTACAATGAGCAGTTCTTC
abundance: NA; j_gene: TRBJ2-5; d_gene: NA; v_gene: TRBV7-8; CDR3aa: CASSPPRGPNKETQYF; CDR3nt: TGTGCCAGCAGCCCCCCCCGGGGTCCGAATAAAGAGACCCAGTACTTC
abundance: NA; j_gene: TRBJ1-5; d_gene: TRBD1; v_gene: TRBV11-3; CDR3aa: CASTPRQGTENQPQHF; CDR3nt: TGTGCCAGCACCCCCCGACAGGGCACGGAGAATCAGCCCCAGCATTTT
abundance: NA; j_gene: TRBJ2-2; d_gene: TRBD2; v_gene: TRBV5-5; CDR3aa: CASSQGAGAGELFF; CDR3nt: TGTGCCAGCAGCCAGGGAGCGGGGGCCGGGGAGCTGTTTTTT
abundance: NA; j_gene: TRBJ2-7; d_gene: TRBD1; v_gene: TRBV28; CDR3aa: CASSISYDRDEQYF; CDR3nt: TGTGCCAGCAGTATCTCTTATGACAGGGACGAGCAGTACTTC
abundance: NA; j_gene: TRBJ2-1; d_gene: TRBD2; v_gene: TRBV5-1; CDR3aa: CASSLVAGGPVVVDEQFF; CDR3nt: TGCGCCAGCAGCTTGGTAGCGGGAGGGCCGGTGGTTGTTGATGAGCAGTTCTTC
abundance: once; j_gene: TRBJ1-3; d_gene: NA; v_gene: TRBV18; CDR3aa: CASSPPVRSGNTIYF; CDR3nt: TGTGCCAGCTCACCACCGGTCAGGTCTGGAAACACCATATATTTT
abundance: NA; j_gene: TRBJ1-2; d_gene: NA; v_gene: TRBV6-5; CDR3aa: CASSYSRSGVVTF; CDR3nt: TGTGCCAGCAGTTACTCCCGGAGCGGGGTGGTCACCTTC
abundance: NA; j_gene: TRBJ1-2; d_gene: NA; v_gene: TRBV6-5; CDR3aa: CASRGGGFYGYTF; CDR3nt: TGTGCCAGCAGGGGCGGTGGGTTTTATGGCTACACCTTC
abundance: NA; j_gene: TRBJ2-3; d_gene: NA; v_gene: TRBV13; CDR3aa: CASSLRLTGKLTDTQYF; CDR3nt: TGTGCCAGCAGCTTAAGGCTGACAGGAAAACTCACAGATACGCAGTATTTT
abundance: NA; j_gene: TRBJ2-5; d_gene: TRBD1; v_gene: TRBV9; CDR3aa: CASSVDRGHRETQYF; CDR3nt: TGTGCCAGCAGCGTAGACAGGGGGCATCGGGAGACCCAGTACTTC
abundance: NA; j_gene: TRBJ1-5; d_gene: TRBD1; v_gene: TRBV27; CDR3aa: CASSLSRLTGTGVLQPQHF; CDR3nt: TGTGCCAGCAGTTTATCAAGGCTGACCGGGACAGGGGTTTTGCAGCCCCAGCATTTT
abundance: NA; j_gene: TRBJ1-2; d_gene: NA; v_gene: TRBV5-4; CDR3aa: CASSLAKSFGSFGYTF; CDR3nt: TGTGCCAGCAGCTTGGCCAAGTCTTTTGGAAGTTTTGGCTACACCTTC
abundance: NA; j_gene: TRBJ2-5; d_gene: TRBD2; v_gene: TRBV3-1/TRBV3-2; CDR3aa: CASSQDRLAGRETQYF; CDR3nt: TGTGCCAGCAGCCAAGATCGGCTAGCGGGGCGGGAGACCCAGTACTTC
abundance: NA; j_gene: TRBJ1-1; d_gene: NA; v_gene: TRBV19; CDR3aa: CASRTAGNTEAFF; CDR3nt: TGTGCCAGTAGAACGGCCGGGAACACTGAAGCTTTCTTT
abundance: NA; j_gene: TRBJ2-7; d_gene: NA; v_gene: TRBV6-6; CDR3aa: CASRIHSYEQYF; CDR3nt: TGTGCCAGCAGGATCCACTCCTACGAGCAGTACTTC